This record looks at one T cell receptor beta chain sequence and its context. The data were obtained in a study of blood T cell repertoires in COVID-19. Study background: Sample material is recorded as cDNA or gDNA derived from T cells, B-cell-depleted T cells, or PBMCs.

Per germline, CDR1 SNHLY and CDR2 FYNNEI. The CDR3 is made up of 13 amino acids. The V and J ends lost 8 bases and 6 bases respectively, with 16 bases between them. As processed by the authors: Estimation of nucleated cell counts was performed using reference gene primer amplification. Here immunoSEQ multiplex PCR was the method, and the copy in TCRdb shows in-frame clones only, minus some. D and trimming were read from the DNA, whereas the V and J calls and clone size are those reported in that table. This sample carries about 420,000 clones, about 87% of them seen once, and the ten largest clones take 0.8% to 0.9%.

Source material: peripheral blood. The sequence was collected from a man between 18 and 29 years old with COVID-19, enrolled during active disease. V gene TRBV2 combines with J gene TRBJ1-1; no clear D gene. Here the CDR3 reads CASVGRTNSEAFF. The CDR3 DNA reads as TGTGCCAGCGTTGGCCGGACTAACTCTGAAGCTTTCTTT. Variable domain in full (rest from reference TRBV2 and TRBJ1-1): EPEVTQTPSHQVTQMGQEVILRCVPISNHLYFYWYRQILGQKVEFLVSFYNNEISEKSEIFDDQFSVERPDGSNFTLKIRSTKLEDSAMYFCASVGRTNSEAFFGQGTRLTVV.